Detailed here is one T cell receptor beta chain. Its antigen is not known. Sequenced by immunoSEQ multiplex PCR; TCRdb stores in-frame clones only, minus some. Of around 36,000 clones detected, roughly 76% appear once; the ten largest clones hold about 23%. Sequencing was preceded by expansion of antigen-specific CD4+ T cells with viral peptide pools in the ViraFEST assay. Having been cultured for 10 days, the cells underwent CD4+ T cell isolation. Vaccine recipients, nucleocapsid antibody negative, had no prior SARS-CoV-2 infection. PBMC cultures contained around 2 million cells per well, around 9.7 IU/ml IL-2 and roughly 9.5 ug/ml peptides. The source of the sample is a study of vaccination effects on CD4 cells after COVID-19. The CDR3 consists of 14 residues. V shed 0 bases and J shed 2 bases, with 7 bases lying between them. The germline V gene has CDR1 SGDLS and CDR2 YYNGEE. Whole-study results and caveats: Infection- and vaccine-induced clones contracted markedly late after vaccination.

The rearrangement uses TRBV9 and TRBJ2-3; D is unresolved. This sample comprised CD4+ T cells from PBMCs cultured with SARS-CoV-2 spike peptides, obtained before COVID-19 vaccination. This TCR came from a human donor who received a COVID-19 vaccine. Here the CDR3 DNA reads TGTGCCAGCAGCGTAGTAGACTCCACAGATACGCAGTATTTT. It is translated as CASSVVDSTDTQYF.